This T cell receptor beta chain was recovered during a study of blood T cell repertoires in COVID-19. Measured with immunoSEQ multiplex PCR; TCRdb has only the in-frame clones, and not every one. This sample yields around 40,000 clones, of which more than 75% are seen a single time; nearly 4% belongs to the top ten. V lost 3 bases, J lost 0 bases, and 8 bases lay in between. Germline values: CDR1 MNHEY, CDR2 SMNVEV (reference sequence). This CDR3 is built from 14 residues. The sequence came from a man aged 35 to 55 with COVID-19, enrolled during active disease. The sequenced material came from peripheral blood. The rearrangement joins TRBV27 to TRBJ2-5; D call uncertain. The CDR3 loop is CASSFSQYQETQYF. CDR3 DNA sequence: TGTGCCAGCAGTTTTTCCCAGTACCAAGAGACCCAGTACTTC.